Sequencing of this T cell receptor (beta chain) was carried out in a study of CD8 T cells in ankylosing spondylitis. Study results and limitations: Within peripheral blood, clones linked to disease were CD8+ and relatively rare. As reported, disease-linked clones showed significant enrichment in matched ankylosing spondylitis synovial fluid.

This clonotype was seen many times. The antigen is unknown. Libraries of TCR beta came from quantitative 5'-RACE with molecular barcodes. TCRdb re-analysed the 5' RACE reads in MiXCR, keeping a single row per CDR3 protein. The repertoire holds under 250,000 distinct CDR3 sequences, with 8% to 9% as singletons. The J segment lost 6 bases and the V segment lost 4 bases, leaving 3 bases of the junction unmatched. The length of the CDR3 is 14 residues. Per germline, CDR1 SGHRS and CDR2 YFSETQ. The sample comprised blood, either unsorted or a sorted T cell fraction (not recorded which). The source is a female donor with ankylosing spondylitis or in good health (not recorded which). The genes are TRBV5-1 and TRBJ2-1; TRBD2 matches at 11 bases. Written as DNA, the CDR3 is TGCGCCAGCAGCCTAGGGACTAGCGGCAATGAGCAGTTCTTC. This encodes CASSLGTSGNEQFF.